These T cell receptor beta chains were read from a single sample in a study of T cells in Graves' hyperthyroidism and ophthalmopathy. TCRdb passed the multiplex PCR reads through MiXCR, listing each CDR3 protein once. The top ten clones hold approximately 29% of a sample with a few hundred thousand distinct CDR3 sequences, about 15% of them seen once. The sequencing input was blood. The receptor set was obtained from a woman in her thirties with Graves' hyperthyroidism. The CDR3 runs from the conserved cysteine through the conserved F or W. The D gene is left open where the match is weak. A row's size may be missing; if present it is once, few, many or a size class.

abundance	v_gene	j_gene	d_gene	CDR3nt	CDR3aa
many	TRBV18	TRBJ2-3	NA	TGTGCCAGCTCACCACCCGGGGGCGGGATCACAGATACGCAGTATTTT	CASSPPGGGITDTQYF
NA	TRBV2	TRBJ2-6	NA	TGTGCCAGCAGTGTTAGGGGACCTAAGAGCTCTGGGGCCAACGTCCTGACTTTC	CASSVRGPKSSGANVLTF
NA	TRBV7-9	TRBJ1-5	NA	TGTGCCAGCAGCTTCGCCTTCGGCAGAACCAATCAGCCCCAGCATTTT	CASSFAFGRTNQPQHF
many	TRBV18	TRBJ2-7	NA	TGTGCCAGCTCACCACCGGGAGGGGGCTGGCAGTACTTC	CASSPPGGGWQYF
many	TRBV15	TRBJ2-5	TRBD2	TGTGCCACCAGCAGTGGGGCGACTAGCGGGGTACAAGAGACCCAGTACTTC	CATSSGATSGVQETQYF
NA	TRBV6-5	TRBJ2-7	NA	TGTGCCAGCAGTTATTTCCGGGACTCCTACGAGCAGTACTTC	CASSYFRDSYEQYF
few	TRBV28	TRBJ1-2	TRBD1	TGTGCCAGCAGGGAGGGACAGGCTAGGGGCTACACCTTC	CASREGQARGYTF
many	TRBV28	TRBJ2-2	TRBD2	TGTGCCAGCAGTACTAGCGGGAGAAGGGACACCGGGGAGCTGTTTTTT	CASSTSGRRDTGELFF
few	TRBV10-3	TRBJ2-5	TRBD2	TGTGCCATCAGGGACGGGAGGGCCGAAGAGACCCAGTACTTC	CAIRDGRAEETQYF
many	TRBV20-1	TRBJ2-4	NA	TGCAGTGCTAGGGACCTCGATACAGAGGACATTCAGTACTTC	CSARDLDTEDIQYF
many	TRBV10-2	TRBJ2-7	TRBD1	TGCGCCACCCTTGGGACAGGGGGATCCTACGAGCAGTACTTC	CATLGTGGSYEQYF
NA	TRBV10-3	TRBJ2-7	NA	TGTGCCATCAGCCTAAGCAGGGGGGGAGGGGAGCAGTACTTC	CAISLSRGGGEQYF
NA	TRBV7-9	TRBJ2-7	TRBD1	TGTGCCAGCAGCTTAGTCGGACAGGGAGGAGGCTACGAGCAGTACTTC	CASSLVGQGGGYEQYF
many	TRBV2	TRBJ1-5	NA	TGTGCCAGCCGGCGTGACAATCAGCCCCAGCATTTT	CASRRDNQPQHF
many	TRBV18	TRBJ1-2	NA	TGTGCCAGCTCACCCCCCAGCCTAAACTATGGCTACACCTTC	CASSPPSLNYGYTF
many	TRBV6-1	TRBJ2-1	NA	TGTGCCAGCAACAACCGGGACAAGTACGGTTGGGGCCCATACAATGAGCAGTTCTTC	CASNNRDKYGWGPYNEQFF
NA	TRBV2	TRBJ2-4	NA	TGTGCCAGCACTGAGCTGACCTCGGGTCAGTACTTC	CASTELTSGQYF
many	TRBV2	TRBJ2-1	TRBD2	TGTGCCAGCAGGGGACGGGGACTAGCGGGCCGGGAGCAGTTCTTC	CASRGRGLAGREQFF
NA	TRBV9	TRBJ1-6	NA	TGTGCCAGCAGCGTATCATTCAGCTCCTATAATTCACCCCTCCACTTT	CASSVSFSSYNSPLHF
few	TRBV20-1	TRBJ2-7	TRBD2	TGCAGTGCTCGTGGGACTAGCGGGAGAAGCTCCTACGAGCAGTACTTC	CSARGTSGRSSYEQYF
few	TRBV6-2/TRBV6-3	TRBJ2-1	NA	TGTGCCAGCAGTTACTCGGGAGGCTCCTACAATGAGCAGTTCTTC	CASSYSGGSYNEQFF
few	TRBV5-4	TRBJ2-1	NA	TGTGCCAGCAGCCTTGGGGGTATATACAATGAGCAGTTCTTC	CASSLGGIYNEQFF
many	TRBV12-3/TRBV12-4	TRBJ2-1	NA	TGTGCCAGCGAGGAGGGCTACGGTTACAATGAGCAGTTCTTC	CASEEGYGYNEQFF
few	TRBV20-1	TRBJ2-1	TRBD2	TGCAGTGCTAGAGTAGGACTAGCTTACAGTGAGCAGTTCTTC	CSARVGLAYSEQFF
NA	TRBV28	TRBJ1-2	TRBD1	TGTGCCAGCAGTTTAGAGGACAGGGTTATGAAAGGCTACACCTTC	CASSLEDRVMKGYTF